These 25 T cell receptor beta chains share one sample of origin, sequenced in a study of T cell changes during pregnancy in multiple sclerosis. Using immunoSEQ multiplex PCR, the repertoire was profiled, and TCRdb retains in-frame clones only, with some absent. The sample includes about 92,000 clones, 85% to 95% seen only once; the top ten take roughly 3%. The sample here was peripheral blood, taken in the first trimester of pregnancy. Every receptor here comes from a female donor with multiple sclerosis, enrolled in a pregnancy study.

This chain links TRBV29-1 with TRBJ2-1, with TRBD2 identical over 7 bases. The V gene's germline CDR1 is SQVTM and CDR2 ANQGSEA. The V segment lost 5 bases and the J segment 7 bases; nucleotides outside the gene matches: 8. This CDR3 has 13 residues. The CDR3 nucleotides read TGCAGCGTTTCTCAATTGGGGGGGAATGAGCAGTTCTTC. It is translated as CSVSQLGGNEQFF.

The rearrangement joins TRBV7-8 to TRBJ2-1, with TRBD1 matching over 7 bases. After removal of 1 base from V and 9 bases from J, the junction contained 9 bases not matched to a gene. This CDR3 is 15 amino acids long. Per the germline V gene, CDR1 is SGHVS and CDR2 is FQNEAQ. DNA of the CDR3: TGTGCCAGCAGCTTAGTCGGGACAGTCAACCTTGAGCAGTTCTTC. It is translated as CASSLVGTVNLEQFF.

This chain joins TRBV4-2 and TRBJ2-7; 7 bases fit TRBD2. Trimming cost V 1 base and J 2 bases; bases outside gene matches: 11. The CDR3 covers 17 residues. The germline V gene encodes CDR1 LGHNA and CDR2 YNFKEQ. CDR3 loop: CASSQVHRSSGPYEQYF. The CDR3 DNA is TGTGCCAGCAGCCAAGTCCATCGGTCTAGCGGACCCTACGAGCAGTACTTC.

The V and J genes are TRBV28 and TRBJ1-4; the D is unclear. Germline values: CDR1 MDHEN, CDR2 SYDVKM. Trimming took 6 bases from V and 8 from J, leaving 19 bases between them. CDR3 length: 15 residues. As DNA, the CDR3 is TGTGCCAGCAGCACTCCGGGGTTTTTGGGGGAAAAACTGTTTTTT. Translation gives CASSTPGFLGEKLFF.

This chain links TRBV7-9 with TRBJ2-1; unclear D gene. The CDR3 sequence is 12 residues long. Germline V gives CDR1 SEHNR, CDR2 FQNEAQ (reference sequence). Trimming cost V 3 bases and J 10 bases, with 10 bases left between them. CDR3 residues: CASSFAALEQFF. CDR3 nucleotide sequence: TGTGCCAGCAGCTTTGCCGCACTAGAGCAGTTCTTC.

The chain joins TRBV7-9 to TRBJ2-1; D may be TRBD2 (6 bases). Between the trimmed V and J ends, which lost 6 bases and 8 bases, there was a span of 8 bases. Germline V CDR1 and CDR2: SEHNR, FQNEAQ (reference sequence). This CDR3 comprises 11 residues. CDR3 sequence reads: CASSSSDEQFF. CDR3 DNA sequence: TGTGCCAGCAGTTCTAGCGATGAGCAGTTCTTC. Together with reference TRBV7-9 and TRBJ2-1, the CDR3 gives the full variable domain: DTGVSQNPRHKITKRGQNVTFRCDPISEHNRLYWYRQTLGQGPEFLTYFQNEAQLEKSRLLSDRFSAERPKGSFSTLEIQRTEQGDSAMYLCASSSSDEQFFGPGTRLTVL.

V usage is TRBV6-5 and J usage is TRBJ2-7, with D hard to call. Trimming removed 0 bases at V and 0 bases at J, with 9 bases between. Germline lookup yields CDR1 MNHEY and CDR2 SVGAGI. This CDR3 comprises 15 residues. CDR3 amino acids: CASSYSFTASYEQYF. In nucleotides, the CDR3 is TGTGCCAGCAGTTACTCGTTTACTGCCTCCTACGAGCAGTACTTC.

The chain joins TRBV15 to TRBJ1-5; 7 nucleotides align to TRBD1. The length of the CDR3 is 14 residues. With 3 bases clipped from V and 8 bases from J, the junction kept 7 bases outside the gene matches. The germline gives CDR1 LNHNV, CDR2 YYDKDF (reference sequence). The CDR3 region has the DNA TGTGCCACCAGCAGGGGGACAGCCATGGAGCCCCAGCATTTT. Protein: CATSRGTAMEPQHF.

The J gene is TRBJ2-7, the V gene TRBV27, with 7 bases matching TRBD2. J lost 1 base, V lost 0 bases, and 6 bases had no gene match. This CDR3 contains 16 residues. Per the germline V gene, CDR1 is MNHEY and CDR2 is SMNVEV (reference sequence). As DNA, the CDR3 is TGTGCCAGCAGTTTATCGCTAGCGGATTATTCCTACGAGCAGTACTTC. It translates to CASSLSLADYSYEQYF.

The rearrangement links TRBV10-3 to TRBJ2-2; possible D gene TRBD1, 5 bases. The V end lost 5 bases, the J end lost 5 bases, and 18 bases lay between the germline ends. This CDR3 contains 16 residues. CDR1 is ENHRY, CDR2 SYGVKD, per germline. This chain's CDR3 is CAISRIRSGSTGELFF. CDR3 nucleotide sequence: TGTGCCATCAGTCGCATTCGGTCAGGGTCTACCGGGGAGCTGTTTTTT.

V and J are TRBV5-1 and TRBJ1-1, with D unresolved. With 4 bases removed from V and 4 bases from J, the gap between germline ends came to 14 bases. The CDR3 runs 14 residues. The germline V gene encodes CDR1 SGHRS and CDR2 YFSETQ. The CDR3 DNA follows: TGCGCCAGCAGCATGGCGGGGATGAGCACTGAAGCTTTCTTT. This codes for CASSMAGMSTEAFF.

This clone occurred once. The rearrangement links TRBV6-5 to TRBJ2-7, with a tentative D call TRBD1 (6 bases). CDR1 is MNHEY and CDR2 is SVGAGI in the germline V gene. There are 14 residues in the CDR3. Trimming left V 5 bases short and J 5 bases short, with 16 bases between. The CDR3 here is CASSTGLPGHEQYF. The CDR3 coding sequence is TGTGCCAGCAGTACAGGGCTCCCCGGGCACGAGCAGTACTTC.

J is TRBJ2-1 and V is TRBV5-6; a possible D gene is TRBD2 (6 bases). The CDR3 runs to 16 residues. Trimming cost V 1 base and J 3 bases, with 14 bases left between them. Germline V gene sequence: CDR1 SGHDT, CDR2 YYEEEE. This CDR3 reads CASSLRIGLIYNEQFF. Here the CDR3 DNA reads TGTGCCAGCAGCTTGCGGATAGGACTAATCTACAATGAGCAGTTCTTC.

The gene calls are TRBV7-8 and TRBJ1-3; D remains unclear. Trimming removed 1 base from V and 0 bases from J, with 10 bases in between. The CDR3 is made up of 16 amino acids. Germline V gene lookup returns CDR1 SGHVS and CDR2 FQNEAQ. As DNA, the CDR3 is TGTGCCAGCAGCTTAGTCGGTCCGAGCTCTGGAAACACCATATATTTT. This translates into CASSLVGPSSGNTIYF.

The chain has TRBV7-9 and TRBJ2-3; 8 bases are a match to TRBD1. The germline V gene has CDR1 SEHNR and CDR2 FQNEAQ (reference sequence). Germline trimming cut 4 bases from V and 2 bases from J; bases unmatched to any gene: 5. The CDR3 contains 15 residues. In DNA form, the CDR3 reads TGTGCCAGCAGCTCGTGGACAGGGTTCACAGATACGCAGTATTTT. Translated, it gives CASSSWTGFTDTQYF.

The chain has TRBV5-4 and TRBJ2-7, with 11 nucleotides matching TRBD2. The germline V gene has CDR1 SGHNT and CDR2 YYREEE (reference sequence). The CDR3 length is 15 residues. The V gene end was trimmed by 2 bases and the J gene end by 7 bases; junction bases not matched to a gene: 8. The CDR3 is CASSFPSGRTGEQYF. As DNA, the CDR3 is TGTGCCAGCAGCTTCCCTAGCGGGAGGACGGGAGAGCAGTACTTC.

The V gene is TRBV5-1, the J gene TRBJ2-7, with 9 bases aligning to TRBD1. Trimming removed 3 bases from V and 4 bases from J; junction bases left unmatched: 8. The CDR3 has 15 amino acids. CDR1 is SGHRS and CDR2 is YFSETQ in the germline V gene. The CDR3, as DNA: TGCGCCAGCAGCTGGGGGACAGGGCTACTTTACGAGCAGTACTTC. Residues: CASSWGTGLLYEQYF.

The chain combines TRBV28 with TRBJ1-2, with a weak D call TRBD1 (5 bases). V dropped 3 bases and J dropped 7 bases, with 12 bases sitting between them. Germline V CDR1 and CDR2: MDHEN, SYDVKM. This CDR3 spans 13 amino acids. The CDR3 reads CASSLGRLGGYTF. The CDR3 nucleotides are TGTGCCAGCAGTTTGGGGCGGCTGGGTGGCTACACCTTC.

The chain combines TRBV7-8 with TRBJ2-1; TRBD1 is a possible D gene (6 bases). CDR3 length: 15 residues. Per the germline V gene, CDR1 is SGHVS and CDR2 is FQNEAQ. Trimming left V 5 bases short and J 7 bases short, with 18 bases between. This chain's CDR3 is CASSPLGGARNEQFF. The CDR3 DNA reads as TGTGCCAGCAGCCCCCTAGGGGGAGCCAGGAATGAGCAGTTCTTC.

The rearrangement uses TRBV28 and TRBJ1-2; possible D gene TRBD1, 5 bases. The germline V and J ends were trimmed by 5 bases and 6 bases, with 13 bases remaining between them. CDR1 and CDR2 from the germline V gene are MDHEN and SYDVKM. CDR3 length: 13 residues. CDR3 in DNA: TGTGCCAGCAGTCCAGACAGTGGCAATGGCTACACCTTC. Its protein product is CASSPDSGNGYTF.

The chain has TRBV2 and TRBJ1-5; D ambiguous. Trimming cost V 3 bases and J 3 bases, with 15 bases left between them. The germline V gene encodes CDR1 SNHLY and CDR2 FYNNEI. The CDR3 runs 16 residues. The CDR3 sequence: CASSDGRGKHNQPQHF. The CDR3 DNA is TGTGCCAGCAGTGATGGTCGGGGAAAACACAATCAGCCCCAGCATTTT.

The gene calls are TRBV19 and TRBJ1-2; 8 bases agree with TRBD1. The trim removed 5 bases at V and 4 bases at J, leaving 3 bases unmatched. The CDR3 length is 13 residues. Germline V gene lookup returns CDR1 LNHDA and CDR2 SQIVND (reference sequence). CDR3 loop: CASSPGTGYGYTF. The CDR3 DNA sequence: TGTGCCAGTAGTCCCGGGACAGGCTATGGCTACACCTTC.

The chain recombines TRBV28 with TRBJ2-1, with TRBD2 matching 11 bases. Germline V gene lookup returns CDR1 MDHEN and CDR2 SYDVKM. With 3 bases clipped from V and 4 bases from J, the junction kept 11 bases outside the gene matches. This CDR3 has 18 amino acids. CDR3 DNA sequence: TGTGCCAGCAGTTTGGGGCCAGGCTTAGCGGGAGGGTACAATGAGCAGTTCTTC. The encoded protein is CASSLGPGLAGGYNEQFF.

The DNA for the CDR3 is TGTGCCAGCAGTTTATCAGTGAGAGGGGAGCTGTTTTTT. Protein sequence: CASSLSVRGELFF. J is TRBJ2-2 and V is TRBV27; D not resolved. Trimming removed 0 bases at V and 8 bases at J, with 7 bases between. The CDR3 loop spans 13 amino acids. Germline V gives CDR1 MNHEY, CDR2 SMNVEV (reference sequence).

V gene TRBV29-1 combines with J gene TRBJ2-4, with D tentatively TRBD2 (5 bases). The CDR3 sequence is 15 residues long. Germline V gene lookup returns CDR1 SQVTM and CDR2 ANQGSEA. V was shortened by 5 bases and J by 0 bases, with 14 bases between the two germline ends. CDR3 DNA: TGCAGCGTTCCCGGGAAGGGCTTAGCCAAAAACATTCAGTACTTC. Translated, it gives CSVPGKGLAKNIQYF.